This T cell receptor beta chain was captured in a study of shared clonotypes between healthy human individuals. For the study at large: Ranging from 18 to 49 in age, donors were a couple of women and a few men. The study used three CD4 naive, three CD4 memory, two CD8 naive and one CD8 memory plate per donor.

The CDR3 sequence is 12 residues long. CDR1 is KGHSH and CDR2 is LQKENI in the germline V gene. V lost 6 bases and J 8 bases, leaving 11 bases between the germline ends. Only in-frame clones appear in the TCRdb table, and some are missing; sequencing was by immunoSEQ multiplex PCR. The repertoire consists of around 2.3 million clones, with approximately 94% occurring once and the leading ten covering approximately 0.13%. The chain joins TRBV18 to TRBJ2-1; possibly TRBD2 for D (5 bases). The sample taken for sequencing was naive CD4+ T cells sorted from blood. Subset: CD45RA+ positively selected. The source of this sequence is a man aged 18-30 years in good health. The CDR3 DNA reads TGTGCCAGCTCCACGGGATTGTATGAGCAGTTCTTC. It codes for CASSTGLYEQFF.